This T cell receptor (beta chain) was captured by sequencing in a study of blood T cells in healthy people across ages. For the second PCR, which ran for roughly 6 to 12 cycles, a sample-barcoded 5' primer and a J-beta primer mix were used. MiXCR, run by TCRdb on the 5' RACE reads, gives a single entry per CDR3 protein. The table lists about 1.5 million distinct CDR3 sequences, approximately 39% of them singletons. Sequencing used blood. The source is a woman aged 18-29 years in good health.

The CDR3 nucleotides read TGCAGTGCTGCTATTAATGGAGCTAGGGCCTACAATGAGCAGTTCTTC. Protein: CSAAINGARAYNEQFF. The chain links TRBV20-1 to TRBJ2-1; D unresolved. Trimming left V 5 bases short and J 2 bases short, with 19 bases between. Germline values: CDR1 DFQATT, CDR2 SNEGSKA (reference sequence). This CDR3 has 16 residues.